Sequencing of this TCR beta chain was carried out in a study of HIV-infected patients and healthy controls. In its sample, this clonotype was seen many times. In germline, CDR1 is SQVTM, CDR2 ANQGSEA. The ends lost 8 bases at V and 5 bases at J; junction bases unmatched: 11. This CDR3 contains 14 residues. MiXCR, applied by TCRdb to the 5' RACE reads, yields one record per CDR3 protein. The sample gives almost 65,000 distinct CDR3 sequences, approximately 21% of which show up once; over 1.1% is in the top ten. The chain carries TRBV29-1 and TRBJ2-5; 10 bases line up with TRBD2. The source of this sequence is a human donor in good health. Specimen: CD4+ T cells from blood. The CDR3 protein is CSQAPSGSGETQYF. Here the CDR3 DNA reads TGCAGCCAGGCCCCTAGCGGGAGTGGGGAGACCCAGTACTTC.